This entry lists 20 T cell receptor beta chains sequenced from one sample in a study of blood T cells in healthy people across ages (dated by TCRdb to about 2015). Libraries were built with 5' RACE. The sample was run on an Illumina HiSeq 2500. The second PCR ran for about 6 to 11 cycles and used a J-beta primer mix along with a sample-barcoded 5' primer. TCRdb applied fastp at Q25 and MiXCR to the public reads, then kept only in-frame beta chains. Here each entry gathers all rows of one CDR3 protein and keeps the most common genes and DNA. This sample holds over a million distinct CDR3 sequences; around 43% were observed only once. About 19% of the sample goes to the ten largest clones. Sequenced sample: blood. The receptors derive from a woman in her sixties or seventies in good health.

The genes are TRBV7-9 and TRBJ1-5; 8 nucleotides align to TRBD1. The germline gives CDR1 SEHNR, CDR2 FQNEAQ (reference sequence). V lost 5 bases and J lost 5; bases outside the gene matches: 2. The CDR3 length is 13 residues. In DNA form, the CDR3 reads TGTGCCAGCAGCCACAGGGGGGATCAGCCCCAGCATTTT. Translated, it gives CASSHRGDQPQHF.

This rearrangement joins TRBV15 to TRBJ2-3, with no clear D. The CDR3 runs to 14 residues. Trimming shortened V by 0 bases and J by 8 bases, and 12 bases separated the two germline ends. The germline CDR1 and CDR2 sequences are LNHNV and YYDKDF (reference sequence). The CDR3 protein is CATSRDQTGRTQYF. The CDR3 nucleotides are TGTGCCACCAGCAGAGATCAAACGGGTCGTACGCAGTATTTT.

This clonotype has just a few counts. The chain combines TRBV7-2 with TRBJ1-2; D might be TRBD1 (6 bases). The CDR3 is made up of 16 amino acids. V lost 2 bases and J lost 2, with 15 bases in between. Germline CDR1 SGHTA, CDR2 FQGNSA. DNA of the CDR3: TGTGCCAGCAGCTTATCCGGACAGAGTCGGAACTATGGCTACACCTTC. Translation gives CASSLSGQSRNYGYTF.

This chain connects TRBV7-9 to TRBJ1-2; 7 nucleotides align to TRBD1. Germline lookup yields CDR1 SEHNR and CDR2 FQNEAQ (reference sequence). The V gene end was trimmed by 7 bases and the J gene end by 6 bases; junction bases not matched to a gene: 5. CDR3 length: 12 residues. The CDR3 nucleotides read TGTGCCAGCAACAAGGACAGGAATGGCTACACCTTC. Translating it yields CASNKDRNGYTF.

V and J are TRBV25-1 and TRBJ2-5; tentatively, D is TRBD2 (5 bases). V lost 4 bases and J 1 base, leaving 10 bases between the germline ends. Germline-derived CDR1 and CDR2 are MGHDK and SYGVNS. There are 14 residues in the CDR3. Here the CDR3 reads CASSVPAVQETQYF. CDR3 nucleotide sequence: TGTGCCAGCAGTGTCCCAGCGGTCCAAGAGACCCAGTACTTC. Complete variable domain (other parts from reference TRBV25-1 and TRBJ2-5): EADIYQTPRYLVIGTGKKITLECSQTMGHDKMYWYQQDPGMELHLIHYSYGVNSTEKGDLSSESTVSRIRTEHFPLTLESARPSHTSQYLCASSVPAVQETQYFGPGTRLLVL.

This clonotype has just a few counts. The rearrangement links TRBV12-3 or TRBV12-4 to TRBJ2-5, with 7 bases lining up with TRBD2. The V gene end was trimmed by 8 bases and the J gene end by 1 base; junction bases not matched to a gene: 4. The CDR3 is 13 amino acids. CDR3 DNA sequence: TGTGCCAGCGGGGGGGGGTCCCAAGAGACCCAGTACTTC. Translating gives CASGGGSQETQYF.

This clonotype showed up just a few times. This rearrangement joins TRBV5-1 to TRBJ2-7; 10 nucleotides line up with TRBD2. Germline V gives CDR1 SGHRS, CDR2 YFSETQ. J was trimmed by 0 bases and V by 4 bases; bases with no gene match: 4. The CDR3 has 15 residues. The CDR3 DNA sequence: TGCGCCAGCAGCGGGATAGCGGGAGGCTCCTACGAGCAGTACTTC. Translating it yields CASSGIAGGSYEQYF.

The CDR3 is CSARDFRTGDYEQYF. CDR3 DNA: TGCAGTGCTAGAGATTTCCGGACAGGGGACTACGAGCAGTACTTC. J is TRBJ2-7 and V is TRBV20-1, with 9 bases that match TRBD1. The CDR3 is 15 residues long. V was pared by 0 bases and J by 3 bases, with 6 bases of the junction left unmatched. CDR1 DFQATT and CDR2 SNEGSKA come from the germline V gene (reference sequence).

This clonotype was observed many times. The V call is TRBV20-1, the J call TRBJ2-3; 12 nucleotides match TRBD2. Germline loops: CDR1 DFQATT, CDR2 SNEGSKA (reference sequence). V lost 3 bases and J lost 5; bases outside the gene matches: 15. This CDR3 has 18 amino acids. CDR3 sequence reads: CSASDFLRLAGDQDTQYF. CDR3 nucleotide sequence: TGCAGTGCTAGTGATTTTTTGCGACTAGCGGGAGATCAAGATACGCAGTATTTT.

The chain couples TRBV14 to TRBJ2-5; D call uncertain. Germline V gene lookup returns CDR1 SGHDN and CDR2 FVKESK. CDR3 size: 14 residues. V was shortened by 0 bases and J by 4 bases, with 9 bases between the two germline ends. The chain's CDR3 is CASSQDLGSETQYF. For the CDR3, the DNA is TGTGCCAGCAGCCAAGATCTTGGCTCAGAGACCCAGTACTTC. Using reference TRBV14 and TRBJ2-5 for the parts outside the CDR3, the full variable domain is EAGVTQFPSHSVIEKGQTVTLRCDPISGHDNLYWYRRVMGKEIKFLLHFVKESKQDESGMPNNRFLAERTGGTYSTLKVQPAELEDSGVYFCASSQDLGSETQYFGPGTRLLVL.

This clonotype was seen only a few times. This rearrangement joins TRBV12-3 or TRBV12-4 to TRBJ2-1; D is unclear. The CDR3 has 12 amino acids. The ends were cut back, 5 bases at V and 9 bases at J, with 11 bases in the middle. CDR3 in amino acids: CASSPSESEQFF. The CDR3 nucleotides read TGTGCCAGCAGTCCATCAGAATCTGAGCAGTTCTTC.

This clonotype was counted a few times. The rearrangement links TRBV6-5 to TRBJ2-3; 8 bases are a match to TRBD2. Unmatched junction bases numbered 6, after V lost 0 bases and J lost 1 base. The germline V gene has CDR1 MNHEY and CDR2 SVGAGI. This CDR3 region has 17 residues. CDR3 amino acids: CASSYSFAGGGTDTQYF. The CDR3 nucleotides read TGTGCCAGCAGTTACTCGTTCGCCGGGGGGGGCACAGATACGCAGTATTTT.

For the CDR3, the DNA is TGTGCCAGCAGCCACCAAGGGGCGACTAATGAAAAACTGTTTTTT. This gives the protein CASSHQGATNEKLFF. This rearrangement joins TRBV7-2 to TRBJ1-4; D perhaps matches TRBD1 (5 bases). Germline V CDR1 and CDR2: SGHTA, FQGNSA. Trimming removed 5 bases at V and 2 bases at J, with 12 bases between. The CDR3 length is 15 residues. Full variable domain (rest looked up from reference TRBV7-2 and TRBJ1-4): GAGVSQSPSNKVTEKGKDVELRCDPISGHTALYWYRQSLGQGLEFLIYFQGNSAPDKSGLPSDRFSAERTGGSVSTLTIQRTQQEDSAVYLCASSHQGATNEKLFFGSGTQLSVL.

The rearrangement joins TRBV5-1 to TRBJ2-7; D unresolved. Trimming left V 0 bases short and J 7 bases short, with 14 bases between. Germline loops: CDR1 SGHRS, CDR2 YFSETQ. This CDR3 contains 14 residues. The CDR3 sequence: CASSLDPAYNEQYF. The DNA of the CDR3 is TGCGCCAGCAGCTTGGATCCAGCCTACAATGAGCAGTACTTC.

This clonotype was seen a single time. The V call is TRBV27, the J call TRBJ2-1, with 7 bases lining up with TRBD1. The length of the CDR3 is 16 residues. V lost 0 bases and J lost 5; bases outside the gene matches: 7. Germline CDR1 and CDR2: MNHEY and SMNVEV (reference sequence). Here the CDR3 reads CASSLSRPRGHNEQFF. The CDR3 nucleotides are TGTGCCAGCAGTTTATCGAGGCCTAGGGGGCACAATGAGCAGTTCTTC.

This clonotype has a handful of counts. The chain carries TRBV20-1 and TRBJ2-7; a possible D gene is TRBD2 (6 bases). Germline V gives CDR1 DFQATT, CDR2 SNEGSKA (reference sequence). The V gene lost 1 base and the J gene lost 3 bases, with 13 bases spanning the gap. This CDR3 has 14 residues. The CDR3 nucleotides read TGCAGTGCTAGAGCTAGCGTTCGGAACTACGAGCAGTACTTC. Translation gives CSARASVRNYEQYF.

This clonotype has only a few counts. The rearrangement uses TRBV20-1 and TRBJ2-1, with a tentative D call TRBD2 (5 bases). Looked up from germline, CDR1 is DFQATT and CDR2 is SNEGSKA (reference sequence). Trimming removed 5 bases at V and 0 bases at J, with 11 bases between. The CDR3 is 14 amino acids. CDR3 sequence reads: CSAPADSSYNEQFF. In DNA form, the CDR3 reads TGCAGTGCTCCAGCGGATAGCTCCTACAATGAGCAGTTCTTC.

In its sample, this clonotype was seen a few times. For the CDR3, the DNA is TGTGCCAGCACTAAGAGGGGGACTAGCGGGGGCCATGAGCAGTTCTTC. Protein product: CASTKRGTSGGHEQFF. V is TRBV12-3 or TRBV12-4 and J is TRBJ2-1; the match to TRBD2 covers 14 bases. The CDR3 loop spans 16 amino acids. The ends lost 7 bases at V and 8 bases at J; junction bases unmatched: 10.

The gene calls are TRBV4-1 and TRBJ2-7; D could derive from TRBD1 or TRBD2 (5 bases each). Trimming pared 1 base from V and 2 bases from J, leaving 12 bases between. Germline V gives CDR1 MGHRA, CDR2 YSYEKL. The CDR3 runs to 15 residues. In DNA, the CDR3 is TGCGCCAGCAGCCAAGCCGGGGCGGACACCTACGAGCAGTACTTC. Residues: CASSQAGADTYEQYF.

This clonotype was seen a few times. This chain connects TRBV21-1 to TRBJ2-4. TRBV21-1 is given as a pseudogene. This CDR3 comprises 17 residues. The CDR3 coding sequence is TGTGCCAGCAGCAAAGTCTTCCCTACGTCGGCCAAAAACATTCAGTACTTC. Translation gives CASSKVFPTSAKNIQYF.